A selection of T cell receptor beta chains follows, all from one sample in a study of beta chain features in type 1 diabetes. Data came from immunoSEQ multiplex PCR; TCRdb stores just in-frame clones and leaves some out. In the table there are hundreds of thousands of clones, 7.5% to 9% of which are singletons. The specimen sequenced was central memory CD4+ T cells from blood. The receptors originated from a woman between 18 and 29 years old in good health. The CDR3 runs from the conserved cysteine through the conserved F or W. The D gene is left open where the match is weak. Size values are once, few and many counts, or a class for expanded clones, and some rows have none.

size: few
J: TRBJ2-1
V: TRBV7-2
D: .
DNA: TGTGCCAGCAGCCCCGAGGTGAAAAGGTACAATGAGCAGTTCTTC
CDR3: CASSPEVKRYNEQFF

size: .
J: TRBJ2-6
V: TRBV7-3
D: .
DNA: TGTGCCAGCAGCCGCGATCGGGACACTGGGGCCAACGTCCTGACTTTC
CDR3: CASSRDRDTGANVLTF

size: few
J: TRBJ2-5
V: TRBV11-2
D: .
DNA: TGTGCCAGCAGCTTCAACCAAGAGACCCAGTACTTC
CDR3: CASSFNQETQYF

size: .
J: TRBJ2-4
V: TRBV28
D: .
DNA: TGTGCCAGCAGCCCGACGGACAAAAACATTCAGTACTTC
CDR3: CASSPTDKNIQYF

size: .
J: TRBJ2-3
V: TRBV28
D: .
DNA: TGTGCCAGCAGTTCCACCAGGGATTACACAGATACGCAGTATTTT
CDR3: CASSSTRDYTDTQYF

size: many
J: TRBJ2-1
V: TRBV11-2
D: .
DNA: TGTGCCAGCAGCTTTAGGGCGGGCTCCTACAATGAGCAGTTCTTC
CDR3: CASSFRAGSYNEQFF

size: .
J: TRBJ1-2
V: TRBV18
D: .
DNA: TGTGCCAGCTCACCAGGATCCGGGGCCAACTATGGCTACACCTTC
CDR3: CASSPGSGANYGYTF

size: few
J: TRBJ2-1
V: TRBV29-1
D: TRBD1
DNA: TGCAGCGGCCGGGACAGGGACTTCAAATCCTACAATGAGCAGTTCTTC
CDR3: CSGRDRDFKSYNEQFF

size: many
J: TRBJ2-7
V: TRBV7-3
D: TRBD1
DNA: TGTGCCAGCAGCCCTCCGGGACAGGGTGAGCAGTACTTC
CDR3: CASSPPGQGEQYF

size: few
J: TRBJ2-3
V: TRBV5-4
D: TRBD2
DNA: TGTGCCAGCAGCGATAGCGGGAGAGGAGATACGCAGTATTTT
CDR3: CASSDSGRGDTQYF

size: .
J: TRBJ1-5
V: TRBV7-2
D: .
DNA: TGTGCCAGCAGCCTAAGACCGGTCAATCAGCCCCAGCATTTT
CDR3: CASSLRPVNQPQHF

size: many
J: TRBJ1-5
V: TRBV27
D: TRBD1
DNA: TGTGCCAGCAGTTTATCAGGTAGGGGGCCTATGAAGCCCCAGCATTTT
CDR3: CASSLSGRGPMKPQHF

size: few
J: TRBJ1-1
V: TRBV5-4
D: .
DNA: TGTGCCAGCAGCTTGGAGTTTAATCCGGGACAAGTGAACACTGAAGCTTTCTTT
CDR3: CASSLEFNPGQVNTEAFF

size: .
J: TRBJ1-3
V: TRBV6-5
D: .
DNA: TGTGCCAGCCGGACAGATGGAAACACCATATATTTT
CDR3: CASRTDGNTIYF

size: .
J: TRBJ2-5
V: TRBV19
D: TRBD2
DNA: TGTGCCAGTAGCAGAGCGGGAGTTATCCAGTACTTC
CDR3: CASSRAGVIQYF

size: few
J: TRBJ1-5
V: TRBV18
D: .
DNA: TGTGCCAGCTCACAGGGGATTGGGAATCAGCCCCAGCATTTT
CDR3: CASSQGIGNQPQHF

size: many
J: TRBJ1-5
V: TRBV2
D: TRBD1
DNA: TGTGCCAGCAATGCCGGGACAGGGGCTAATCAGCCCCAGCATTTT
CDR3: CASNAGTGANQPQHF

size: .
J: TRBJ1-2
V: TRBV5-4
D: .
DNA: TGTGCCAGCAGCTTGCGTGGCAGTGATGTGATCGGCTACACCTTC
CDR3: CASSLRGSDVIGYTF

size: few
J: TRBJ2-7
V: TRBV7-2
D: TRBD2
DNA: TGTGCCAGCAGAGTGGGGACTAGTACCTACGAGCAGTACTTC
CDR3: CASRVGTSTYEQYF

size: few
J: TRBJ2-2
V: TRBV13
D: .
DNA: TGTGCCAGCAGCCTCCCCGGCACGTACACCGGGGAGCTGTTTTTT
CDR3: CASSLPGTYTGELFF

size: .
J: TRBJ1-5
V: TRBV15
D: .
DNA: TGTGCCACCAGCAGAGATAGTACTAGGAATCAGCCCCAGCATTTT
CDR3: CATSRDSTRNQPQHF

size: .
J: TRBJ2-3
V: TRBV6-5
D: TRBD1
DNA: TGTGCCATCAGCCCACCGACAGGGACGACAGATACGCAGTATTTT
CDR3: CAISPPTGTTDTQYF

size: few
J: TRBJ2-7
V: TRBV5-1
D: .
DNA: TGCGCCAGCAGCCTGGAAACCGGGACATTAACCTACGAGCAGTACTTC
CDR3: CASSLETGTLTYEQYF

size: few
J: TRBJ1-2
V: TRBV7-9
D: .
DNA: TGTGCCAGCAGCCCAGTGGGATACGGCTACACCTTC
CDR3: CASSPVGYGYTF

size: .
J: TRBJ2-7
V: TRBV20-1
D: .
DNA: TGCAGTGCTAGCCGGGAGCACGAGCAGTACTTC
CDR3: CSASREHEQYF

size: .
J: TRBJ2-2
V: TRBV9
D: .
DNA: TGTGCCAGCAGCGTCCTGGATCTCACCGGGGAGCTGTTTTTT
CDR3: CASSVLDLTGELFF

size: few
J: TRBJ1-1
V: TRBV6-5
D: TRBD1
DNA: TGTGCCAGCAGGGAACAGGGGGGCACTGAAGCTTTCTTT
CDR3: CASREQGGTEAFF

size: many
J: TRBJ2-7
V: TRBV21-1
D: .
DNA: TGTGCCAGCAGCAAAGTTATGGGGTGGGGGTACGAGCAGTACTTC
CDR3: CASSKVMGWGYEQYF

size: many
J: TRBJ1-1
V: TRBV9
D: .
DNA: TGTGCCAGCAGCGTAGAGGCCATGAACACTGAAGCTTTCTTT
CDR3: CASSVEAMNTEAFF

size: few
J: TRBJ2-7
V: TRBV6-5
D: TRBD2
DNA: TGTGCCAGCACGTTGACTAGCGGAAAATACGAGCAGTACTTC
CDR3: CASTLTSGKYEQYF

size: .
J: TRBJ1-4
V: TRBV7-9
D: TRBD1
DNA: TGTGCCAGCAGTACAATCGCGACAGGGCATGAAAAACTGTTTTTT
CDR3: CASSTIATGHEKLFF

size: .
J: TRBJ2-5
V: TRBV19
D: TRBD1
DNA: TGTGCCAGTAGTATACTGGGGACAGTCAAGCAAGAGACCCAGTACTTC
CDR3: CASSILGTVKQETQYF

size: few
J: TRBJ2-5
V: TRBV19
D: .
DNA: TGTGCCAGTAGTGATCAGGGTTACGGGGAGACCCAGTACTTC
CDR3: CASSDQGYGETQYF

size: few
J: TRBJ1-2
V: TRBV27
D: TRBD1
DNA: TGTGCCAGCAGTTTAAGACAGGGTTATGGCTACACCTTC
CDR3: CASSLRQGYGYTF

size: .
J: TRBJ1-1
V: TRBV7-2
D: .
DNA: TGTGCCAGCAGCTTAGGTGCCAGCTTGAACACTGAAGCTTTCTTT
CDR3: CASSLGASLNTEAFF

size: .
J: TRBJ2-7
V: TRBV4-3
D: TRBD2
DNA: TGCGCCAGCAGCCAAGGTGCCCGGACTAGCGGGAACTACGAGCAGTACTTC
CDR3: CASSQGARTSGNYEQYF

size: .
J: TRBJ2-7
V: TRBV27
D: TRBD1
DNA: TGTGCCAGCAGCTTACAGGGGGCGGTCGAGCAGTACTTC
CDR3: CASSLQGAVEQYF

size: .
J: TRBJ2-7
V: TRBV6-5
D: .
DNA: TGTGCCAGCAGTTATGGGTTGGGGACAAAACTCTGGGAGCAGTACTTC
CDR3: CASSYGLGTKLWEQYF

size: .
J: TRBJ1-1
V: TRBV15
D: .
DNA: TGTGCCACCAGCAGAGATGGGGGTGGCTTTTTCTTT
CDR3: CATSRDGGGFFF

size: .
J: TRBJ2-7
V: TRBV18
D: .
DNA: TGTGCCAGCTCACCGCTTTCGGACAGTAAAGACGAGCAGTACTTC
CDR3: CASSPLSDSKDEQYF

size: .
J: TRBJ2-5
V: TRBV18
D: TRBD2
DNA: TGTGCCAGCTCACCAGCCTCTAGCGGCCAAGAGACCCAGTACTTC
CDR3: CASSPASSGQETQYF

size: .
J: TRBJ2-1
V: TRBV6-5
D: TRBD1
DNA: TGTGCCAGCAGTTACAGAGACAGGGGGGATGAGCAGTTCTTC
CDR3: CASSYRDRGDEQFF

size: few
J: TRBJ2-7
V: TRBV5-6
D: TRBD2
DNA: TGTGCCAGCACCCGATGGGAGGGACTTTCTTCCTACGAGCAGTACTTC
CDR3: CASTRWEGLSSYEQYF

size: many
J: TRBJ2-1
V: TRBV7-2
D: .
DNA: TGTGCCAGCAGCTCGTTTTGGGGAATCTCCTACAATGAGCAGTTCTTC
CDR3: CASSSFWGISYNEQFF

size: few
J: TRBJ2-2
V: TRBV4-1
D: TRBD1
DNA: TGCGCCAGCAGCCAAGAGCCCCCAGACAGGGCAACCGGGGAGCTGTTTTTT
CDR3: CASSQEPPDRATGELFF

size: .
J: TRBJ2-7
V: TRBV7-2
D: .
DNA: TGTGCCAGCAGCTTAGGGCGGGAACCCTACGAGCAGTACTTC
CDR3: CASSLGREPYEQYF

size: .
J: TRBJ1-2
V: TRBV18
D: TRBD1
DNA: TGTGCCAGCTCACCCCGGGACAGAGCTAACTATGGCTACACCTTC
CDR3: CASSPRDRANYGYTF

size: .
J: TRBJ2-7
V: TRBV28
D: TRBD1
DNA: TGTGCCAGCAACAGTCCGGGACAGGGGAACGCCGAGCAGTACTTC
CDR3: CASNSPGQGNAEQYF

size: .
J: TRBJ1-2
V: TRBV19
D: .
DNA: TGTGCCAGTAGTCCCCTCCATCCTGGGGGTTATGGCTACACCTTC
CDR3: CASSPLHPGGYGYTF

size: .
J: TRBJ2-1
V: TRBV5-1
D: .
DNA: TGCGCCAGCAATCTGGTGGGAGCCATTTCTAGCTCCTACAATGAGCAGTTCTTC
CDR3: CASNLVGAISSSYNEQFF

size: .
J: TRBJ2-1
V: TRBV7-9
D: .
DNA: TGTGCCAGCAGCTTATACTCCGGGTCCCACTACAATGAGCAGTTCTTC
CDR3: CASSLYSGSHYNEQFF

size: few
J: TRBJ1-2
V: TRBV6-5
D: TRBD1
DNA: TGTGCCAGCAGCCTGCTTGGACAGGGGGCCGATGGCTACACCTTC
CDR3: CASSLLGQGADGYTF

size: few
J: TRBJ2-7
V: TRBV28
D: TRBD2
DNA: TGTGCCAGCAGTTTGGGACTAGCGAACGACTACGAGCAGTACTTC
CDR3: CASSLGLANDYEQYF

size: many
J: TRBJ2-1
V: TRBV29-1
D: .
DNA: TGCAGCGTGCTATTGAATGAGCAGTTCTTC
CDR3: CSVLLNEQFF